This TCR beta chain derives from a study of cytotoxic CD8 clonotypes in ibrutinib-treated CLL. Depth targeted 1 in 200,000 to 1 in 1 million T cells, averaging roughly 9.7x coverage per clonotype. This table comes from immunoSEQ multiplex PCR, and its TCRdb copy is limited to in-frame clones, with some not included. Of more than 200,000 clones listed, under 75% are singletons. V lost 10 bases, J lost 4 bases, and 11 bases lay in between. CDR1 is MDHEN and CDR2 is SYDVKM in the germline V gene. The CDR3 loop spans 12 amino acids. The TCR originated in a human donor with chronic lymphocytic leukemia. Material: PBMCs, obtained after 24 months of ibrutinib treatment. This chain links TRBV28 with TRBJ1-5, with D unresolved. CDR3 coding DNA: TGTGCCACCCAAGGAGGTAATCAGCCCCAGCATTTT. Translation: CATQGGNQPQHF.